A selection of T cell receptor beta chains follows, all from one sample in a study of OX40 agonist ivuxolimab in advanced cancers. Produced via immunoSEQ multiplex PCR; TCRdb's table is partial and in-frame only. Counted here are tens of thousands of clones, about 88% occurring once; the ten biggest clones make up roughly 40%. The specimen comprised CD4+ or CD8+ T cells sorted from blood, sampled in a trial of the OX40 agonist ivuxolimab. The receptor set was obtained from an adult with an advanced solid tumor such as melanoma, head and neck, liver or kidney cancer. The CDR3 runs from the conserved cysteine through the conserved F or W. Fields, in order: V gene, J gene, clone size, D gene, CDR3 DNA, CDR3 protein. A D gene is named only where the DNA matches it firmly. The size entry is marked missing in some rows and otherwise reads once, few, many or a size class.

>TRBV14|TRBJ2-3|.|TRBD2
TGTGCCAGCAGCCAAGAAGCGGGGGGAGTGTATACGCAGTATTTT
CASSQEAGGVYTQYF
>TRBV6-6|TRBJ2-1|.|.
TGTGCCAGCAGTTACGTGCTGGGGGCCTACAATGAGCAGTTCTTC
CASSYVLGAYNEQFF
>TRBV7-2|TRBJ2-4|.|.
TGTGCCAGCAGCTCTGTCCTGATAGCCAAAAACATTCAGTACTTC
CASSSVLIAKNIQYF
>TRBV6-5|TRBJ2-7|.|.
TGTGCCAGCAGTTATGGGGGCCCACCCTACGAGCAGTACTTC
CASSYGGPPYEQYF
>TRBV7-2|TRBJ2-3|.|.
TGTGCCAGCAGCGACCCGGGGGGCACAGATACGCAGTATTTT
CASSDPGGTDTQYF
>TRBV4-2|TRBJ2-3|once|.
TGTGCCAGCAGCCAAGGCGTCCTCACAGATACGCAGTATTTT
CASSQGVLTDTQYF
>TRBV19|TRBJ2-7|.|TRBD2
TGTGCCAGTAGTAGCGGGGGGGCCGGCGAGCAGTACTTC
CASSSGGAGEQYF
>TRBV19|TRBJ2-7|.|.
TGTGCCAGTAGTATCGGTGGTCTCTACGAGCAGTACTTC
CASSIGGLYEQYF
>TRBV6-6|TRBJ1-2|.|.
TGTGCCAGCAGTTACTCGATGGACCGATACTATGGCTACACCTTC
CASSYSMDRYYGYTF
>TRBV4-1|TRBJ2-7|.|TRBD1
TGCGCCAGCAGCCAAGATCCGGGACAGGCCTACGAGCAGTACTTC
CASSQDPGQAYEQYF
>TRBV6-1|TRBJ1-4|.|.
TGTGCCAGCAGTAACCTCCAGGCAACTAATGAAAAACTGTTTTTT
CASSNLQATNEKLFF